The present TCR beta chain was sequenced within a study of neurological immune-mediated disorders. This clonotype has a count of ten or more. This CDR3 contains 13 residues. Between the trimmed V and J ends, which lost 7 bases and 14 bases, there was a span of 23 bases. TCRdb reprocessed the 5' RACE reads via MiXCR and lists one record per CDR3 protein. The table lists 70,000 or so distinct CDR3 sequences, 2.5% to 4% of them singletons, with 5.2% in the top ten. The chain recombines TRBV12-3 or TRBV12-4 with TRBJ1-2; TRBD1 might be the D (5 bases). The sample comprised PBMCs. The origin of this receptor is a woman aged 45-60 years with multiple sclerosis. CDR3 coding DNA: TGTGCCAGCACCTCTTCTACGACAGACAGACCTACCTTC. Protein: CASTSSTTDRPTF.